These 10 T cell receptor beta chains originate from one sample sequenced in a study of blood T cells in healthy people across ages. Together with a sample-barcoded 5' primer, a J-beta primer mix was included in a second PCR lasting about 7 to 11 cycles. A single record per CDR3 protein comes from TCRdb applying MiXCR to the 5' RACE reads. The data hold around 1,500,000 distinct CDR3 sequences, with 42% observed a single time. Sequenced: blood. The source is a woman in her late teens or twenties in good health.

This clonotype has only a few counts. The chain links TRBV6-1 to TRBJ1-5; D not resolved. Germline-derived CDR1 and CDR2 are MNHNS and SASEGT. The CDR3 totals 17 residues. V lost 5 bases and J 1 base, leaving 18 bases between the germline ends. The CDR3 DNA reads as TGTGCCAGCAGTCAGACTTGGACCCGGGTCAGCAATCAGCCCCAGCATTTT. Translation gives CASSQTWTRVSNQPQHF.

This chain joins TRBV30 and TRBJ1-5; D is uncertain. The germline V and J ends were trimmed by 2 bases and 4 bases, with 9 bases remaining between them. Germline lookup yields CDR1 GTSNPN and CDR2 SVGIG (reference sequence). This CDR3 contains 13 residues. CDR3 protein: CAWSLGVNQPQHF. The DNA for the CDR3 is TGTGCCTGGAGTTTGGGTGTTAATCAGCCCCAGCATTTT.

This chain joins TRBV29-1 and TRBJ1-3; D is unclear. Looked up from germline, CDR1 is SQVTM and CDR2 is ANQGSEA. The CDR3 sequence is 13 residues long. Trimming left V 3 bases short and J 1 base short, with 7 bases between. Here the CDR3 reads CSVEFQSGNTIYF. The CDR3 DNA reads TGCAGCGTTGAGTTCCAATCTGGAAACACCATATATTTT.

CDR3 region: CASSLRRRPRSSYNEQYF. The CDR3 coding sequence is TGTGCCAGCAGTCTAAGAAGGCGACCCAGGAGCTCCTACAATGAGCAGTACTTC. The chain is built from TRBV11-2 and TRBJ2-1; D is undetermined. With the DNA end fitting TRBJ2-7 better, the J assignment may be wrong. The germline V gene encodes CDR1 SGHAT and CDR2 FQNNGV. This CDR3 has 18 amino acids.

In this sample, this clonotype turned up a few times. The chain couples TRBV2 to TRBJ1-5; possible D gene TRBD1, 5 bases. The CDR3 is 14 residues long. Germline CDR1 SNHLY, CDR2 FYNNEI. Trimming left V 4 bases short and J 2 bases short, with 9 bases between. This chain's CDR3 is CASSAQGGNQPQHF. The CDR3 DNA reads TGTGCCAGCAGTGCTCAGGGTGGCAATCAGCCCCAGCATTTT.

This clonotype was seen a few times. This chain joins TRBV4-1 and TRBJ2-7, with a weak D call TRBD2 (5 bases). V was trimmed by 2 bases and J by 1 base, leaving 15 bases between them. The CDR3 runs 16 residues. The germline V gene has CDR1 MGHRA and CDR2 YSYEKL. The DNA for the CDR3 is TGCGCCAGCAGCCAACAATCGGGGTGGGCTTCCTACGAGCAGTACTTC. This codes for CASSQQSGWASYEQYF.

This rearrangement joins TRBV2 to TRBJ2-1, with 7 bases identical to TRBD2. Per germline, CDR1 SNHLY and CDR2 FYNNEI. V trimming: 5 bases; J trimming: 6 bases; junction bases outside the gene matches: 7. The CDR3 length is 14 residues. The CDR3 is CASSLRELSNEQFF. CDR3 sequence (DNA): TGTGCCAGCAGTCTGCGGGAGCTCAGCAATGAGCAGTTCTTC. The variable domain in full, with the rest retrieved from reference TRBV2 and TRBJ2-1, is EPEVTQTPSHQVTQMGQEVILRCVPISNHLYFYWYRQILGQKVEFLVSFYNNEISEKSEIFDDQFSVERPDGSNFTLKIRSTKLEDSAMYFCASSLRELSNEQFFGPGTRLTVL.

This clonotype was seen a handful of times. This rearrangement joins TRBV25-1 to TRBJ2-5, with D tentatively TRBD1 or TRBD2 (5 bases each). V was trimmed by 8 bases and J by 9 bases, leaving 19 bases between them. Germline V gene sequence: CDR1 MGHDK, CDR2 SYGVNS. The CDR3 contains 13 residues. The CDR3 nucleotides read TGTGCCAGCGGGGGACCGGGCTTCTCGGCCCAGTACTTC. Amino acids: CASGGPGFSAQYF. The whole variable domain, filled in from reference TRBV25-1 and TRBJ2-5, reads EADIYQTPRYLVIGTGKKITLECSQTMGHDKMYWYQQDPGMELHLIHYSYGVNSTEKGDLSSESTVSRIRTEHFPLTLESARPSHTSQYLCASGGPGFSAQYFGPGTRLLVL.

The CDR3 coding sequence is TGTGCCAGCAGCCAAGACTTTCCGGGACAGGGAATGAGTTTTACCCAGTACTTC. Its protein product is CASSQDFPGQGMSFTQYF. The chain carries TRBV3-1 and TRBJ2-7; 9 bases fit TRBD1. The CDR3 totals 18 residues. V was pared by 0 bases and J by 10 bases, with 19 bases of the junction left unmatched. Germline CDR1 is LGHDT and CDR2 is YNNKEL (reference sequence).

This clonotype was detected a few times. The V gene is TRBV7-8, the J gene TRBJ1-4; possible D gene TRBD1, 6 bases. Trimming removed 5 bases at V and 7 bases at J, with 32 bases between. CDR1 and CDR2 (germline): SGHVS, FQNEAQ. This CDR3 is 20 amino acids long. CDR3 protein: CASSQGRGAVLLSGFEKLFF. The CDR3 DNA reads TGTGCCAGCAGCCAAGGAAGGGGGGCAGTCCTTCTTTCGGGGTTTGAAAAACTGTTTTTT.